This passage covers 18 T cell receptor beta chains from one sample sequenced in a study of OX40 agonist ivuxolimab in advanced cancers. The table came from immunoSEQ multiplex PCR; TCRdb's copy has only in-frame clones and leaves some out. The sample consists of just over 70,000 clones, about four fifths of them appearing once. This sample comprised CD4+ or CD8+ T cells sorted from blood, obtained in a trial of the OX40 agonist ivuxolimab. All receptors derive from an adult with an advanced solid tumor such as melanoma, head and neck, liver or kidney cancer.

The chain recombines TRBV5-1 with TRBJ2-7, with 8 bases matching TRBD1. This CDR3 comprises 16 residues. Germline CDR1 and CDR2: SGHRS and YFSETQ. Trimming took 2 bases from V and 5 from J; bases not matched to a gene: 12. The CDR3 region is CASSFGDRSVINEQYF. CDR3 DNA sequence: TGCGCCAGCAGCTTTGGGGACAGGAGTGTAATTAACGAGCAGTACTTC. Complete variable domain (other parts from reference TRBV5-1 and TRBJ2-7): KAGVTQTPRYLIKTRGQQVTLSCSPISGHRSVSWYQQTPGQGLQFLFEYFSETQRNKGNFPGRFSGRQFSNSRSEMNVSTLELGDSALYLCASSFGDRSVINEQYFGPGTRLTVT.

This clone was picked up one time. This chain links TRBV7-9 with TRBJ2-5, with 9 bases aligning to TRBD1. V trimming: 4 bases; J trimming: 5 bases; junction bases outside the gene matches: 8. The CDR3 extends over 15 amino acids. The germline gives CDR1 SEHNR, CDR2 FQNEAQ (reference sequence). CDR3 sequence (DNA): TGTGCCAGCAGCTCCGGGACAGGGCTGACGGAGACCCAGTACTTC. It codes for CASSSGTGLTETQYF.

The chain's CDR3 is CASSLAGGSQETQYF. The CDR3, as DNA: TGCGCCAGCAGCTTGGCCGGCGGCAGTCAAGAGACCCAGTACTTC. This chain joins TRBV5-1 and TRBJ2-5; no definite D call. V lost 0 bases, J lost 2 bases, and 11 bases lay in between. From germline, CDR1 is SGHRS and CDR2 YFSETQ. This CDR3 has 15 residues.

The chain employs TRBV27 and TRBJ2-2; TRBD1 or TRBD2 may be the D gene (5 bases each). CDR1 is MNHEY and CDR2 is SMNVEV in the germline V gene (reference sequence). V was trimmed by 5 bases and J by 3 bases, leaving 13 bases between them. This CDR3 region has 15 residues. CDR3 in DNA: TGTGCCAGCAGTCAGAGGGGAATGGACACCGGGGAGCTGTTTTTT. This translates into CASSQRGMDTGELFF.

The chain recombines TRBV25-1 with TRBJ1-5; weak D call: TRBD1 (6 bases). This CDR3 is 14 amino acids long. V dropped 2 bases and J dropped 4 bases, with 9 bases sitting between them. Germline V gives CDR1 MGHDK, CDR2 SYGVNS. The CDR3 loop reads CASSEQGRNQPQHF. The CDR3 DNA follows: TGTGCCAGCAGTGAACAGGGGAGGAATCAGCCCCAGCATTTT. Combining the CDR3 with reference TRBV25-1 and TRBJ1-5 gives the whole variable domain EADIYQTPRYLVIGTGKKITLECSQTMGHDKMYWYQQDPGMELHLIHYSYGVNSTEKGDLSSESTVSRIRTEHFPLTLESARPSHTSQYLCASSEQGRNQPQHFGDGTRLSIL.

The V gene is TRBV6-5, the J gene TRBJ2-5, with a possible D match to TRBD1 (6 bases). CDR1 and CDR2 from the germline V gene are MNHEY and SVGAGI. Trimming removed 6 bases from V and 5 bases from J, with 13 bases in between. CDR3 length: 13 residues. CDR3 loop: CASRPSRGETQYF. The CDR3 coding sequence is TGTGCCAGCAGACCCTCCAGGGGCGAGACCCAGTACTTC.

This clone was detected only once. The genes are TRBV28 and TRBJ2-7; TRBD1 might be the D (6 bases). Germline CDR1 is MDHEN and CDR2 is SYDVKM. V was clipped by 5 bases and J by 1 base, with 15 bases between them. This CDR3 has 15 amino acids. Here the CDR3 reads CASSPPGQQSYEQYF. Here the CDR3 DNA reads TGTGCCAGCAGTCCACCCGGACAGCAGTCCTACGAGCAGTACTTC.

This chain uses TRBV30 with TRBJ2-1, with a weak D call TRBD1 (5 bases). This CDR3 has 14 residues. The V end lost 2 bases, the J end lost 3 bases, and 11 bases lay between the germline ends. Germline-derived CDR1 and CDR2 are GTSNPN and SVGIG (reference sequence). CDR3: CAWSKHQGYNEQFF. Written as DNA, the CDR3 is TGTGCCTGGAGTAAACACCAGGGCTACAATGAGCAGTTCTTC.

The gene calls are TRBV4-1 and TRBJ2-7, with 7 bases identical to TRBD1. The germline gives CDR1 MGHRA, CDR2 YSYEKL. V lost 0 bases, J lost 3 bases, and 5 bases stayed unmatched. CDR3 length: 15 amino acids. CDR3 DNA sequence: TGCGCCAGCAGCCAAGATATAGGGGGCGTCTACGAGCAGTACTTC. The encoded protein is CASSQDIGGVYEQYF.

The V call is TRBV27, the J call TRBJ1-4; D possibly corresponds to TRBD1 (6 bases). V was trimmed by 10 bases and J by 2 bases, leaving 11 bases between them. The CDR3 extends over 13 amino acids. Germline V gene data show CDR1 as MNHEY and CDR2 as SMNVEV (reference sequence). The CDR3 sequence: CATLDRTNEKLFF. DNA for the CDR3: TGTGCCACGCTCGACAGGACTAATGAAAAACTGTTTTTT.

The chain links TRBV7-2 to TRBJ1-5; D gene unclear. Trimming stripped 1 base from V and 2 bases from J, with 18 bases between. This CDR3 has 18 residues. CDR1 and CDR2 (germline): SGHTA, FQGNSA. The CDR3 region is CASSLVAISSIGNQPQHF. CDR3 in DNA: TGTGCCAGCAGCTTAGTGGCGATTTCCTCTATCGGCAATCAGCCCCAGCATTTT.

The CDR3 spells CASSPFRDTRNEQFF. In nucleotides, the CDR3 is TGCGCCAGCAGTCCGTTCCGGGACACGAGGAATGAGCAGTTCTTC. V is TRBV23-1 and J is TRBJ2-1; possibly TRBD1 for D (6 bases). TRBV23-1 is an ORF, and what it does is uncertain. The V end was cut by 4 bases, the J end by 7 bases, with 17 bases between. The CDR3 extends over 15 amino acids.

This chain joins TRBV27 and TRBJ2-2; maybe TRBD2 (6 bases). The CDR3 loop spans 14 amino acids. The germline gives CDR1 MNHEY, CDR2 SMNVEV (reference sequence). Deletions cut 2 bases from V and 7 bases from J, with 11 bases between. CDR3 coding DNA: TGTGCCAGCAGTTTAGGAGTCGGGGGCGGGGAGCTGTTTTTT. Translation gives CASSLGVGGGELFF.

J is TRBJ1-1 and V is TRBV7-9; D is ambiguous. There are 15 residues in the CDR3. The germline CDR1 and CDR2 sequences are SEHNR and FQNEAQ (reference sequence). Trimming stripped 1 base from V and 1 base from J, with 10 bases between. The CDR3 bases are TGTGCCAGCAGCTTAGGCTTCCGCCCGAACACTGAAGCTTTCTTT. It is translated as CASSLGFRPNTEAFF.

This chain connects TRBV5-1 to TRBJ2-5; D not certain. The germline CDR1 and CDR2 sequences are SGHRS and YFSETQ. CDR3 length: 17 amino acids. Trimming cost V 2 bases and J 0 bases, with 17 bases left between them. CDR3 amino acids: CASSFGRAGNHQETQYF. Written as DNA, the CDR3 is TGCGCCAGCAGCTTCGGTCGGGCAGGAAATCACCAAGAGACCCAGTACTTC.

The chain combines TRBV5-1 with TRBJ1-3; D is possibly TRBD1 (5 bases). In germline, CDR1 is SGHRS, CDR2 YFSETQ. The CDR3 spans 14 residues. The V end lost 3 bases, the J end lost 1 base, and 8 bases lay between the germline ends. CDR3 nucleotide sequence: TGCGCCAGCAGCTGGGACCTTTCTGGAAACACCATATATTTT. Its protein product is CASSWDLSGNTIYF.

The V and J genes are TRBV30 and TRBJ1-2; 8 positions agree with TRBD1. V shed 3 bases, J shed 8 bases, and the junction held 14 bases outside the gene matches. Germline V gene data show CDR1 as GTSNPN and CDR2 as SVGIG (reference sequence). This CDR3 contains 15 residues. This CDR3 is CAWSPPDRDGWGYTF. The CDR3, as DNA: TGTGCCTGGAGCCCCCCGGACAGGGATGGATGGGGCTACACCTTC.

There are a few counts of this clone. The V call is TRBV2, the J call TRBJ1-2, with a weak D call TRBD1 (5 bases). The germline CDR1 and CDR2 sequences are SNHLY and FYNNEI. The V end was cut by 2 bases, the J end by 7 bases, with 17 bases between. There are 15 residues in the CDR3. The CDR3 DNA is TGTGCCAGCAGTGAAAGCGGCCAGGGATGGGGTGGCTACACCTTC. It encodes CASSESGQGWGGYTF.